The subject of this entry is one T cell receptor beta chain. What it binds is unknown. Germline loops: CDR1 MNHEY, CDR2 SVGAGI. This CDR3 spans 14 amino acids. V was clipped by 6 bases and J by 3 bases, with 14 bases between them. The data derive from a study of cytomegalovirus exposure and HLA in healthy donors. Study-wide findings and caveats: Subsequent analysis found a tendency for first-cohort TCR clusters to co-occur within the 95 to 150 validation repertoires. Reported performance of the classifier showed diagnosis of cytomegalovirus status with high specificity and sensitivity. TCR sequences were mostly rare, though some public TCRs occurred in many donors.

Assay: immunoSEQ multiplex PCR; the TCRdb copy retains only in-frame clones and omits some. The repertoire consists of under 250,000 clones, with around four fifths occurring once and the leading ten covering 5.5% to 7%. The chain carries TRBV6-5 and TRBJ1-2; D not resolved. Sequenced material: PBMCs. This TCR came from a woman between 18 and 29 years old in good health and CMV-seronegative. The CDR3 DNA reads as TGTGCCAGCAGACCTGACGGACCGTACTATGGCTACACCTTC. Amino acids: CASRPDGPYYGYTF.